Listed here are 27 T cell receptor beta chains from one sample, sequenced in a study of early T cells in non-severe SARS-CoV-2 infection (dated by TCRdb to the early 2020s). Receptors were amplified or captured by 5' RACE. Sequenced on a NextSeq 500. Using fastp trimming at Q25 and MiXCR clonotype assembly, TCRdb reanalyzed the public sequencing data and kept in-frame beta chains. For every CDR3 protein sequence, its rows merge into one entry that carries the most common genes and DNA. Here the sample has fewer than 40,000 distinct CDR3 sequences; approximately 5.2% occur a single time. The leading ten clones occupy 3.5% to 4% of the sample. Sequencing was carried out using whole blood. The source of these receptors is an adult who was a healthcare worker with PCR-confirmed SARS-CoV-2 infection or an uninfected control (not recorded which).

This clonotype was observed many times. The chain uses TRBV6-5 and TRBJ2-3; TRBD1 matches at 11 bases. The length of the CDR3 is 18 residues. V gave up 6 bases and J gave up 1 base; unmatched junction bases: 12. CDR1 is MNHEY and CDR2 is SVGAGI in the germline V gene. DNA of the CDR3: TGTGCCAGCAGACCCCCCCCGGGACAGGGGGTAGGCACAGATACGCAGTATTTT. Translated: CASRPPPGQGVGTDTQYF.

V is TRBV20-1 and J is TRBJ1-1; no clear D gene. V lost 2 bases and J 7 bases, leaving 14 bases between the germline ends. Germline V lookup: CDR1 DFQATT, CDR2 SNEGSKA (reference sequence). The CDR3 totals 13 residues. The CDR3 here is CSARNEVLGEAFF. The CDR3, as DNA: TGCAGTGCTAGAAACGAGGTGCTGGGTGAAGCTTTCTTT.

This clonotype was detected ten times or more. CDR3 DNA: TGTGCCAGCAGTTCCGACAGTGCGAGGAACACTGAAGCTTTCTTT. It yields the protein CASSSDSARNTEAFF. The chain joins TRBV28 to TRBJ1-1; D is possibly TRBD1 (5 bases). V gave up 4 bases and J gave up 1 base, with 13 bases separating them. Germline values: CDR1 MDHEN, CDR2 SYDVKM. There are 15 residues in the CDR3. Variable domain in full (rest from reference TRBV28 and TRBJ1-1): DVKVTQSSRYLVKRTGEKVFLECVQDMDHENMFWYRQDPGLGLRLIYFSYDVKMKEKGDIPEGYSVSREKKERFSLILESASTNQTSMYLCASSSDSARNTEAFFGQGTRLTVV.

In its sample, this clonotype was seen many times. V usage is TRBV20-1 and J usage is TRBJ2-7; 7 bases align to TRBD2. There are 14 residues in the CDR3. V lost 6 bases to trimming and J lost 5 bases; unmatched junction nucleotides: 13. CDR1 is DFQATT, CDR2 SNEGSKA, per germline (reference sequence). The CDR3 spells CSAYSPGGSHEQYF. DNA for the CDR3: TGCAGTGCCTACTCCCCGGGCGGGAGCCACGAGCAGTACTTC.

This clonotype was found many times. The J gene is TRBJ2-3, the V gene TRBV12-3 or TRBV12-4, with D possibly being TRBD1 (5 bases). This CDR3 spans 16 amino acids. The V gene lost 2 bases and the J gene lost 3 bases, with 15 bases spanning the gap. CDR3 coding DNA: TGTGCCAGCAGTTTACTACTCCTGCAGGGAACAGATACGCAGTATTTT. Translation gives CASSLLLLQGTDTQYF.

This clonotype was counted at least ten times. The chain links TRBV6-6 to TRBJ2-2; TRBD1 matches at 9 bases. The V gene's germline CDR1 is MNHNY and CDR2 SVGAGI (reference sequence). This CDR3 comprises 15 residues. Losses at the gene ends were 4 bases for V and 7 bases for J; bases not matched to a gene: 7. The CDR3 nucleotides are TGTGCCAGCAGTTCCCCTGACAGGGGGTTCGGGGAGCTGTTTTTT. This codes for CASSSPDRGFGELFF.

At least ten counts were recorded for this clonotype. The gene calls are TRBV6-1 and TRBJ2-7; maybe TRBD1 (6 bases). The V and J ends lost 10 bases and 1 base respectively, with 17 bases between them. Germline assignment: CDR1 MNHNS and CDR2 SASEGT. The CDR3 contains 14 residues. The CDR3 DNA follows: TGTGCCATCCAGCCAGGGACACAATCCTACGAGCAGTACTTC. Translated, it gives CAIQPGTQSYEQYF.

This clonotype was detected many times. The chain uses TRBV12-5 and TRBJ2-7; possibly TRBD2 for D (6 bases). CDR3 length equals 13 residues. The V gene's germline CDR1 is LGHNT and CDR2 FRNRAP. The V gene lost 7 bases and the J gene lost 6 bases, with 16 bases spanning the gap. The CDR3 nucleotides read TGTGCTAGTGTATTAACGGGGGAAGGCGAGCAGTACTTC. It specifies CASVLTGEGEQYF.

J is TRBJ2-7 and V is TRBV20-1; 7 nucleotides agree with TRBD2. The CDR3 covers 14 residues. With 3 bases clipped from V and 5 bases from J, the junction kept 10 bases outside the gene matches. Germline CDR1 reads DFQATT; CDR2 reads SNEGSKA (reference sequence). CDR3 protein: CSASTGGVGHEQYF. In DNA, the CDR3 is TGCAGTGCTAGTACGGGAGGAGTAGGACACGAGCAGTACTTC.

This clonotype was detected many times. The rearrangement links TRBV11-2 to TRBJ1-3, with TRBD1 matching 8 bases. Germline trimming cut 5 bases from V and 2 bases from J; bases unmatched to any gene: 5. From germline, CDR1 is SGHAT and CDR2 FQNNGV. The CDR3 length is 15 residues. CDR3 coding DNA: TGTGCCAGCAGCCGGGACAGGAGTACTGGAAACACCATATATTTT. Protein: CASSRDRSTGNTIYF. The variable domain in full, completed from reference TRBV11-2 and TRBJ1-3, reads EAGVAQSPRYKIIEKRQSVAFWCNPISGHATLYWYQQILGQGPKLLIQFQNNGVVDDSQLPKDRFSAERLKGVDSTLKIQPAKLEDSAVYLCASSRDRSTGNTIYFGEGSWLTVV.

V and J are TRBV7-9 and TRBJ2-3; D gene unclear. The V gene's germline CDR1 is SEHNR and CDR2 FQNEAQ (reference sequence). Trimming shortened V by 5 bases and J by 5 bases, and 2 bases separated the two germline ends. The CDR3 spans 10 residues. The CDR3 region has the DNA TGTGCCAGCAGCCAAGATACGCAGTATTTT. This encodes CASSQDTQYF.

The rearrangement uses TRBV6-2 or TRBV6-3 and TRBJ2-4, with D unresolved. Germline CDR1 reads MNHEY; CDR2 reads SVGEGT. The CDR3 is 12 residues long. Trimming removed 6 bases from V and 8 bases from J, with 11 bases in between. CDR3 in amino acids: CASRMSGDIQYF. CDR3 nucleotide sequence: TGTGCCAGCAGAATGAGTGGGGACATTCAGTACTTC.

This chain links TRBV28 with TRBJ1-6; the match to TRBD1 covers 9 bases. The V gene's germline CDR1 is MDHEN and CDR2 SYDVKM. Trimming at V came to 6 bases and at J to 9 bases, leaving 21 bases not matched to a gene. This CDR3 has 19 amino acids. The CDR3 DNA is TGTGCCAGCAGCCTCATACAGGGGGCCGGGAGGTTAATAAGTTCACCCCTCCACTTT. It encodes CASSLIQGAGRLISSPLHF.

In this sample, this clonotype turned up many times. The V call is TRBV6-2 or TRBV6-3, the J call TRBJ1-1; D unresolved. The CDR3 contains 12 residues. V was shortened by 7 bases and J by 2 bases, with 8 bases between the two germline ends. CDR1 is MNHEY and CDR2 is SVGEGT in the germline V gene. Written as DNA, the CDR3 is TGTGCCAGCATAAAGGGAAACACTGAAGCTTTCTTT. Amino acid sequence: CASIKGNTEAFF.

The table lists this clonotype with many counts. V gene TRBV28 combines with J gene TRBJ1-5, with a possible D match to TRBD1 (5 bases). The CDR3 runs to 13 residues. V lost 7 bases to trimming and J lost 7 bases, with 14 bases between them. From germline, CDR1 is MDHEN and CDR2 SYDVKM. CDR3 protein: CASTIIRGQPQHF. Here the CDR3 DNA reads TGTGCCAGCACTATAATCCGGGGGCAGCCCCAGCATTTT.

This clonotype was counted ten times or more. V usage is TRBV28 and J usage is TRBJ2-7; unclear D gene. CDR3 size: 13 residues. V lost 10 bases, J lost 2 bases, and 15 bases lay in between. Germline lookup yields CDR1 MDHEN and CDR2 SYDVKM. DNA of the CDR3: TGTGCCACCTTGCGTTATTCGGCCTACGAGCAGTACTTC. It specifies CATLRYSAYEQYF.

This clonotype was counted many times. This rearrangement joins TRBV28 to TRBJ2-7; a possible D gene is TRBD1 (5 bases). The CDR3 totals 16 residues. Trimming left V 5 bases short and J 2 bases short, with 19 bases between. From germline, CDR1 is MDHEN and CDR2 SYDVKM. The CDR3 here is CASSTTGQGLTYEQYF. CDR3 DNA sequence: TGTGCCAGCAGTACTACCGGGCAGGGATTAACCTACGAGCAGTACTTC. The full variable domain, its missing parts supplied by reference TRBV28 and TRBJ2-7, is DVKVTQSSRYLVKRTGEKVFLECVQDMDHENMFWYRQDPGLGLRLIYFSYDVKMKEKGDIPEGYSVSREKKERFSLILESASTNQTSMYLCASSTTGQGLTYEQYFGPGTRLTVT.

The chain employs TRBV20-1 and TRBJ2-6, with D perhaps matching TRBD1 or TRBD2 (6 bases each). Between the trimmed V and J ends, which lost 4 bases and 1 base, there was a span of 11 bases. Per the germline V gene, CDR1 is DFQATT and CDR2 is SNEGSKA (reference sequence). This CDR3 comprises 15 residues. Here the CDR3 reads CSATGGASGANVLTF. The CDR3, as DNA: TGCAGTGCTACCGGGGGCGCATCTGGGGCCAACGTCCTGACTTTC.

The CDR3 sequence: CASSPQGATPYGYTF. The CDR3 nucleotides are TGTGCCAGCTCACCACAGGGGGCGACTCCCTATGGCTACACCTTC. The chain employs TRBV18 and TRBJ1-2; 7 bases align to TRBD1. Germline V lookup: CDR1 KGHSH, CDR2 LQKENI. This CDR3 is built from 15 residues. Trimming cost V 1 base and J 4 bases; bases outside gene matches: 6.

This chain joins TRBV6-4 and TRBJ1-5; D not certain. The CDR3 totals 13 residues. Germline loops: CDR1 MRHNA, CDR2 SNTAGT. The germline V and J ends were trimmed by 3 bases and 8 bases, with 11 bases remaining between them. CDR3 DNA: TGTGCCAGCAGTGAAGGGCTCTGGGAGCCCCAGCATTTT. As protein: CASSEGLWEPQHF.

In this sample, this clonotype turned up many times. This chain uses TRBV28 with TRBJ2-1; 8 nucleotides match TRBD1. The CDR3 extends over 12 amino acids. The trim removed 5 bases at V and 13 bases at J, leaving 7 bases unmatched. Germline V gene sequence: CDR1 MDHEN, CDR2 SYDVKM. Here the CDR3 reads CASSTTGVEQFF. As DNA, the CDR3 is TGTGCCAGCAGTACGACAGGGGTCGAACAGTTCTTC.

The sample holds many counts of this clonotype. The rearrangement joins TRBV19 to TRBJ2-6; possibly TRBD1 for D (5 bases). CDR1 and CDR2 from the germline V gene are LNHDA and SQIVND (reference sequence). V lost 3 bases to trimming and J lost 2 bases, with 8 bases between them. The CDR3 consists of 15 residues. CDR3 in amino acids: CASSISQAGANVLTF. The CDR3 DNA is TGTGCCAGTAGTATTTCACAGGCTGGGGCCAACGTCCTGACTTTC.

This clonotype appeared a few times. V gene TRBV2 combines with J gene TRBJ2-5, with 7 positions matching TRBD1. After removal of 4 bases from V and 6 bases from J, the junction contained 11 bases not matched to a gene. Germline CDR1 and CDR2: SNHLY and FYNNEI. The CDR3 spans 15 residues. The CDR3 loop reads CASSAQTGRHQTQYF. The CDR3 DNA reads TGTGCCAGCAGTGCCCAGACAGGGCGTCACCAGACCCAGTACTTC.

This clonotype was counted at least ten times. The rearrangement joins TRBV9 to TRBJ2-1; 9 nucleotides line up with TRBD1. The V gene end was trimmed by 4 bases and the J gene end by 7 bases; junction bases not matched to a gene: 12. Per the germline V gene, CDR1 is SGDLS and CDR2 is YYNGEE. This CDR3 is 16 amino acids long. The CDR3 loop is CASSPQPGTGKNEQFF. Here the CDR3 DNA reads TGTGCCAGCAGCCCGCAACCCGGGACAGGGAAGAATGAGCAGTTCTTC.

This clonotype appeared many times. Here the CDR3 reads CASRRPENTIYF. DNA of the CDR3: TGTGCCAGCAGGCGACCAGAAAACACCATATATTTT. The chain combines TRBV6-2 or TRBV6-3 with TRBJ1-3; D not certain. The CDR3 consists of 12 residues. CDR1 and CDR2 (germline): MNHEY, SVGEGT. Trimming took 6 bases from V and 6 from J, leaving 9 bases between them.

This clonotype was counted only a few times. CDR3 loop: CASAALGDTQYF. CDR3 nucleotides: TGCGCCAGCGCCGCCTTGGGGGATACGCAGTATTTT. V is TRBV10-1 and J is TRBJ2-3; no definite D call. The V end lost 8 bases, the J end lost 6 bases, and 12 bases lay between the germline ends. Germline V lookup: CDR1 WNHNN, CDR2 SYGVQD (reference sequence). The CDR3 loop spans 12 amino acids.

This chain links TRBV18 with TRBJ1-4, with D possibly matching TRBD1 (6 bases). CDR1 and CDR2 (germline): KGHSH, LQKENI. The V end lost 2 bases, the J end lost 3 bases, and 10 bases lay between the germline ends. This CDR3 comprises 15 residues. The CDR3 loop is CASSPSGGANEKLFF. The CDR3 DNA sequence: TGTGCCAGCTCACCATCCGGGGGCGCTAATGAAAAACTGTTTTTT.